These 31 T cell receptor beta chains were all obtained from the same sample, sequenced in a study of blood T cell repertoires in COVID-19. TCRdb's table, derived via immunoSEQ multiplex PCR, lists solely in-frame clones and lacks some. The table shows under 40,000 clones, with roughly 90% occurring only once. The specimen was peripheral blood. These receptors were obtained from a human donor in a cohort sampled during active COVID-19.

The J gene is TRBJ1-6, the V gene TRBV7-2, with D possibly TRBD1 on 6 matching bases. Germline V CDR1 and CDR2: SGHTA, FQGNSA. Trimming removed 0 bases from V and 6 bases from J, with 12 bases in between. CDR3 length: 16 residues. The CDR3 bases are TGTGCCAGCAGCTTAGCAGGGGGTTGGAGTAATTCACCCCTCCACTTT. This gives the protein CASSLAGGWSNSPLHF.

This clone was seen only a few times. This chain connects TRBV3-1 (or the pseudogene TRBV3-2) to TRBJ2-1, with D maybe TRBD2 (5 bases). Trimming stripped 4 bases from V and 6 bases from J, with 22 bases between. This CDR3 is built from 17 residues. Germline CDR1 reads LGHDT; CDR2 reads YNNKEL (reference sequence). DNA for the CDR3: TGTGCCAGCAGCCTACCCCTCGGAGGCGCCCTCGGCAATGAGCAGTTCTTC. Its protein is CASSLPLGGALGNEQFF.

CDR3 DNA: TGTGCCAGCAGCCCCCGGACTTTCACAGATACGCAGTATTTT. This gives the protein CASSPRTFTDTQYF. This chain uses TRBV7-8 with TRBJ2-3, with D perhaps matching TRBD2 (5 bases). Trimming left V 5 bases short and J 2 bases short, with 11 bases between. Germline lookup yields CDR1 SGHVS and CDR2 FQNEAQ. This CDR3 has 14 amino acids.

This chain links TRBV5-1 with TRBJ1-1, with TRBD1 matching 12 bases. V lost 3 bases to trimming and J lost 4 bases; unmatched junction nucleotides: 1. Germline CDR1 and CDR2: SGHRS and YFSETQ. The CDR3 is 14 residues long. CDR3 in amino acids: CASSSGQGATEAFF. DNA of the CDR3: TGCGCCAGCAGCTCGGGACAGGGGGCCACTGAAGCTTTCTTT. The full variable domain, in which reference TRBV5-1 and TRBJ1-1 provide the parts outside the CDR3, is KAGVTQTPRYLIKTRGQQVTLSCSPISGHRSVSWYQQTPGQGLQFLFEYFSETQRNKGNFPGRFSGRQFSNSRSEMNVSTLELGDSALYLCASSSGQGATEAFFGQGTRLTVV.

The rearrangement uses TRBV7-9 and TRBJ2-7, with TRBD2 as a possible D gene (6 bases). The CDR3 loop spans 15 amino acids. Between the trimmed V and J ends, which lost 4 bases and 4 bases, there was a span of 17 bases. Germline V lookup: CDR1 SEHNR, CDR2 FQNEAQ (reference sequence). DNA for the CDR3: TGTGCCAGCAGCTCTCCGGGAGTCGGGGAATACGAGCAGTACTTC. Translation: CASSSPGVGEYEQYF.

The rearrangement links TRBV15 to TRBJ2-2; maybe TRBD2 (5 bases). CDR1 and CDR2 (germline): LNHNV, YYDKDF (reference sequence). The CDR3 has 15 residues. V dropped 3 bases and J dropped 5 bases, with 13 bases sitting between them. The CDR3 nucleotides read TGTGCCACCAGCAGGGCGGGCCCGGGGACCGGGGAGCTGTTTTTT. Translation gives CATSRAGPGTGELFF.

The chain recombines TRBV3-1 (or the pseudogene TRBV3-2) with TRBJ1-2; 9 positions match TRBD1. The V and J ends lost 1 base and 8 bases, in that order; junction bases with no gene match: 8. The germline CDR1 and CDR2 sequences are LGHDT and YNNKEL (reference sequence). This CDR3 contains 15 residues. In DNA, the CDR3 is TGTGCCAGCAGCCAAGGTGCACAGGGGGCGCGAGGCTACACCTTC. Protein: CASSQGAQGARGYTF.

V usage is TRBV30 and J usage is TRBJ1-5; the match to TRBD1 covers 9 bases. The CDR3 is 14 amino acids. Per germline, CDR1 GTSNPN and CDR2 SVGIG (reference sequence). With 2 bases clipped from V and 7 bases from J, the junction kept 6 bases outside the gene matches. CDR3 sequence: CAWSRGTGKQPQHF. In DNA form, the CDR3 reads TGTGCCTGGAGTAGGGGGACAGGGAAGCAGCCCCAGCATTTT.

DNA of the CDR3: TGTGCCAGCAGCACGCAGGGGGCCGGTGGGTCACCCCTCCACTTT. Protein sequence: CASSTQGAGGSPLHF. The chain combines TRBV6-6 with TRBJ1-6; TRBD1 agrees at 8 bases. With V trimmed by 6 bases and J by 10 bases, 11 bases remained unmatched. The CDR3 runs 15 residues. From germline, CDR1 is MNHNY and CDR2 SVGAGI (reference sequence).

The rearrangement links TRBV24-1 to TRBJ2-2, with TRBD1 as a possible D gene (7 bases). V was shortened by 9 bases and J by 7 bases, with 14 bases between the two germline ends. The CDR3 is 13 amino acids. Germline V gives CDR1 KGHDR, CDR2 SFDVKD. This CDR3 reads CATEQGGSGELFF. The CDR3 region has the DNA TGTGCCACCGAGCAGGGGGGTAGCGGGGAGCTGTTTTTT.

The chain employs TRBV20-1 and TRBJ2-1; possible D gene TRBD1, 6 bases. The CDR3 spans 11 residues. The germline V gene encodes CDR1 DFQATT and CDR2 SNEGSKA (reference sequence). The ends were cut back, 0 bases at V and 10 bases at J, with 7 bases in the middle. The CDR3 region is CSARDRGEQFF. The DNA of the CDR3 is TGCAGTGCTAGAGATAGGGGGGAGCAGTTCTTC.

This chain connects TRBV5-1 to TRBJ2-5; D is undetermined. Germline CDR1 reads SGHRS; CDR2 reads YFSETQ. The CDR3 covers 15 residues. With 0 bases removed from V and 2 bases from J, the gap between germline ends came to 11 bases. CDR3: CASSLEVGRQETQYF. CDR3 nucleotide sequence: TGCGCCAGCAGCTTGGAGGTCGGCAGGCAAGAGACCCAGTACTTC. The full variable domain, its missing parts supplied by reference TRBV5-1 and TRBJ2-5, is KAGVTQTPRYLIKTRGQQVTLSCSPISGHRSVSWYQQTPGQGLQFLFEYFSETQRNKGNFPGRFSGRQFSNSRSEMNVSTLELGDSALYLCASSLEVGRQETQYFGPGTRLLVL.

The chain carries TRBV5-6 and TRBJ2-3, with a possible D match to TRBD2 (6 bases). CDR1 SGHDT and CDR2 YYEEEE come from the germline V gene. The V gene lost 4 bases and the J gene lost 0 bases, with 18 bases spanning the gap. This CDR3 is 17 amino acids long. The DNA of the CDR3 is TGTGCCAGCAGCCCCCCCGCAGGACTAAGCAGCACAGATACGCAGTATTTT. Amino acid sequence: CASSPPAGLSSTDTQYF.

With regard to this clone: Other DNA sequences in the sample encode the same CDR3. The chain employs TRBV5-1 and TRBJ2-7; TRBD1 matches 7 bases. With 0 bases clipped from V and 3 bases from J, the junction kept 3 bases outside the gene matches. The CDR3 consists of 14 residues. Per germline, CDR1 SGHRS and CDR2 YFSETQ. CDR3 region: CASSLGQGLYEQYF. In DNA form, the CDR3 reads TGCGCCAGCAGCTTGGGACAGGGTCTCTACGAGCAGTACTTC.

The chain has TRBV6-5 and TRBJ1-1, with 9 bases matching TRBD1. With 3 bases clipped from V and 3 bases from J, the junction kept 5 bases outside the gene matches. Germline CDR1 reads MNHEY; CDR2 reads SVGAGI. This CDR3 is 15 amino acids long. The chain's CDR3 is CASSYSGTGYTEAFF. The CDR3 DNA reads TGTGCCAGCAGTTATTCCGGGACAGGGTACACTGAAGCTTTCTTT.

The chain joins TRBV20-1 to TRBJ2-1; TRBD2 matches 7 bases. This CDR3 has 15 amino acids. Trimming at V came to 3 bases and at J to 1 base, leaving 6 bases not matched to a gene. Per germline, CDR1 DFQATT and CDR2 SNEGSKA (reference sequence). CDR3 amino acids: CSASGQAGSYNEQFF. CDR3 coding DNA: TGCAGTGCTAGTGGGCAAGCGGGATCCTACAATGAGCAGTTCTTC.

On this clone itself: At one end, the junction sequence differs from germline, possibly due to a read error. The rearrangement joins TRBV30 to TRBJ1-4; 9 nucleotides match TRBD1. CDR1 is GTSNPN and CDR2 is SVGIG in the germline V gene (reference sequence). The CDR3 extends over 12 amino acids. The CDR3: CAWSVSGTGSLF. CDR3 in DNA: TGTGCCTGGAGTGTGTCCGGGACAGGGTCCCTTTTT. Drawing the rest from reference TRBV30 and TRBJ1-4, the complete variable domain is SQTIHQWPATLVQPVGSPLSLECTVEGTSNPNLYWYRQAAGRGLQLLFYSVGIGQISSEVPQNLSASRPQDRQFILSSKKLLLSDSGFYLCAWSVSGTGSLFGSGTQLSVL.

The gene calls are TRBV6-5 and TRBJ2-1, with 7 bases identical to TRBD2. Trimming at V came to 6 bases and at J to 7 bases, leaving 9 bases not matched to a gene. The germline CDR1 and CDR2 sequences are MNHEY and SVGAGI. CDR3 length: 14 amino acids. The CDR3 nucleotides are TGTGCCAGCAGGATAACGCGGGAGTCGAATGAGCAGTTCTTC. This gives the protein CASRITRESNEQFF.

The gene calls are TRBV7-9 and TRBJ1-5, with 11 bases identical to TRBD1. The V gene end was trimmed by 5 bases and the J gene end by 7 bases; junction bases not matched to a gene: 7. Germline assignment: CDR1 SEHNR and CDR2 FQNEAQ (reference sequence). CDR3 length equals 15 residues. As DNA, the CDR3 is TGTGCCAGCAGCCCCGGGACAGGGGGTGGACAGCCCCAGCATTTT. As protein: CASSPGTGGGQPQHF.

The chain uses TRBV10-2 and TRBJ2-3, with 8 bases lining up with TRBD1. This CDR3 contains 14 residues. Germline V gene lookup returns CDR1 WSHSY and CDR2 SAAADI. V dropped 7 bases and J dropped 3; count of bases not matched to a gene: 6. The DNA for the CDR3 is TGCGCCAGCAAGCAGGGGGCCGGTACAGATACGCAGTATTTT. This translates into CASKQGAGTDTQYF.

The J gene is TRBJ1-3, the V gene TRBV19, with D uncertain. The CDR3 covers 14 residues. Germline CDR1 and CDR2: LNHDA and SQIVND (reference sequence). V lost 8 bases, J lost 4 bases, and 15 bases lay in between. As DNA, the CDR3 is TGTGCCAGTTTTTCCGCGCCGCTCGGAAACACCATATATTTT. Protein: CASFSAPLGNTIYF.

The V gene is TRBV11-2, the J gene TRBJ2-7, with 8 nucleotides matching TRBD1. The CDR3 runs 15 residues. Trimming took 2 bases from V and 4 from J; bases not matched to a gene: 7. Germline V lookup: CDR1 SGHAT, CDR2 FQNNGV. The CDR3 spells CASSLYAGGEYEQYF. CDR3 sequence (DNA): TGTGCCAGCAGCTTATATGCAGGGGGCGAGTACGAGCAGTACTTC. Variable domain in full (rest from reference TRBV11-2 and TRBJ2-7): EAGVAQSPRYKIIEKRQSVAFWCNPISGHATLYWYQQILGQGPKLLIQFQNNGVVDDSQLPKDRFSAERLKGVDSTLKIQPAKLEDSAVYLCASSLYAGGEYEQYFGPGTRLTVT.

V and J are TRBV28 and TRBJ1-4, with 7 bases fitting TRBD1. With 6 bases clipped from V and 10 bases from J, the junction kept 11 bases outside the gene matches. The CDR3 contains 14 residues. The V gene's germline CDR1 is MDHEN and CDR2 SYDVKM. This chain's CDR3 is CASSTPQRTGKLFF. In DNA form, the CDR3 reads TGTGCCAGCAGCACCCCCCAACGGACAGGAAAACTGTTTTTT.

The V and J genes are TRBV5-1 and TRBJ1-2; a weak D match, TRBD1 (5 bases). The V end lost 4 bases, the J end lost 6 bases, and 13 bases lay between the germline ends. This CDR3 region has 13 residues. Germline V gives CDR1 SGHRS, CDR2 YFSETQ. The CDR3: CASSATGSHGYTF. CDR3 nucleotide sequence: TGCGCCAGCAGCGCCACAGGTTCCCATGGCTACACCTTC.

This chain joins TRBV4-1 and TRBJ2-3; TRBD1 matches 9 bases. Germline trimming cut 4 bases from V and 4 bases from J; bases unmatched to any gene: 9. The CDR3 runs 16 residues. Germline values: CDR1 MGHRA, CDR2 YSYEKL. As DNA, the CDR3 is TGCGCCAGCAGCCGCGTTGGACAGGGGAGGTCAGATACGCAGTATTTT. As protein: CASSRVGQGRSDTQYF.

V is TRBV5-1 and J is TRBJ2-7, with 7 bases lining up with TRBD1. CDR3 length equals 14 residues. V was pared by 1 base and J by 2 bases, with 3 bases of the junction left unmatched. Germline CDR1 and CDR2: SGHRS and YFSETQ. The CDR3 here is CASSLYQGAYEQYF. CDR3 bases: TGCGCCAGCAGCTTGTACCAGGGGGCCTACGAGCAGTACTTC.

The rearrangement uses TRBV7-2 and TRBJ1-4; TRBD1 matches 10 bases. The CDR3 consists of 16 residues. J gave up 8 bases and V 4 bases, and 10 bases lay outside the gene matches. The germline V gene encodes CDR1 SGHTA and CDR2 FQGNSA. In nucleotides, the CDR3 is TGTGCCAGCAGCTACCAGCCAGAGGACAGGGGGGAAAAACTGTTTTTT. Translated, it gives CASSYQPEDRGEKLFF.

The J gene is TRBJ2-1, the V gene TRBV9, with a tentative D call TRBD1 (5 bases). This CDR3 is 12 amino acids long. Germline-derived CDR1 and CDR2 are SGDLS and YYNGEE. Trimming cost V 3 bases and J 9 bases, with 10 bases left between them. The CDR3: CASSGVGLEQFF. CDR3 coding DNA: TGTGCCAGCAGCGGGGTGGGGCTTGAGCAGTTCTTC.

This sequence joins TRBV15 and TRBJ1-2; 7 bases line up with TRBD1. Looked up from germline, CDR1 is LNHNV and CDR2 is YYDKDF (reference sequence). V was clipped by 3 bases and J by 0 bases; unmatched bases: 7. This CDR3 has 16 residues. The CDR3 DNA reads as TGTGCCACCAGCAGTGACTCAGGGGGAGCTAACTATGGCTACACCTTC. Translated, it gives CATSSDSGGANYGYTF.

The CDR3: CASSLVGSTEAFF. Written as DNA, the CDR3 is TGTGCCAGCAGCTTGGTAGGGAGCACTGAAGCTTTCTTT. V is TRBV5-6 and J is TRBJ1-1; no clear D gene. The V end was cut by 0 bases, the J end by 4 bases, with 7 bases between. Germline V gene sequence: CDR1 SGHDT, CDR2 YYEEEE. The CDR3 has 13 residues.

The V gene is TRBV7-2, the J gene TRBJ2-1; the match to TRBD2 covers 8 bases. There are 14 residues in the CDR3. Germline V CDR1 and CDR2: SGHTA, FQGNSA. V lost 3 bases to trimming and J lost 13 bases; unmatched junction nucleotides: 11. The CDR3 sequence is CASSLTPAGVRQFF. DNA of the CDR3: TGTGCCAGCAGCTTGACTCCAGCGGGGGTCCGCCAGTTCTTC. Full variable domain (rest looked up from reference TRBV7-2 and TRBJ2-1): GAGVSQSPSNKVTEKGKDVELRCDPISGHTALYWYRQSLGQGLEFLIYFQGNSAPDKSGLPSDRFSAERTGGSVSTLTIQRTQQEDSAVYLCASSLTPAGVRQFFGPGTRLTVL.